The sequence of this T cell receptor (beta chain) was determined in a study of blood T cell repertoires in COVID-19. Turning to the study itself: Specimens from acute and convalescent COVID-19 originated in the United States, Italy and Spain. In each case, the material was cDNA or gDNA derived from T cells, B-cell-depleted T cells, or PBMCs.

The CDR3 consists of 14 residues. Germline lookup yields CDR1 MNHEY and CDR2 SVGEGT. Trimming took 5 bases from V and 4 from J, leaving 14 bases between them. Per the study methods: Estimates of nucleated cell counts were drawn from the amplification of reference gene primers. Method: immunoSEQ multiplex PCR; TCRdb's copy keeps in-frame clones and lacks some. Clone size and the V and J calls come from that table; the DNA yielded D and trimming. Of almost 55,000 clones detected, 80% to 90% appear once; the ten largest clones hold about 3.5%. V and J are TRBV6-2 or TRBV6-3 and TRBJ1-1; no reliable D call. The sequence was obtained from a human donor in a cohort sampled during active COVID-19. Sequencing was done on a sample of peripheral blood. The CDR3 sequence: CASSRGYGGTEAFF. As DNA, the CDR3 is TGTGCCAGCAGTCGGGGATATGGAGGCACTGAAGCTTTCTTT.